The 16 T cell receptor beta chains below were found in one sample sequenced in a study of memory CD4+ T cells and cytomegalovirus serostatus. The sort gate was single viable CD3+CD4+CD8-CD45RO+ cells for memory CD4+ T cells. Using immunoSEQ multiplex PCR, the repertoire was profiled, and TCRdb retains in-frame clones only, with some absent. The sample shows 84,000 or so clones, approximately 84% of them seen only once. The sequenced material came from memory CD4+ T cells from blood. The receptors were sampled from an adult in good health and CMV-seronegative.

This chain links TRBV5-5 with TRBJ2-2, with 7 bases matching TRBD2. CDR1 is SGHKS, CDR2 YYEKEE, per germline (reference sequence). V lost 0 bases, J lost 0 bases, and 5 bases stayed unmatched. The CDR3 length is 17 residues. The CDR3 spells CASSLGWGGPNTGELFF. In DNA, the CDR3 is TGTGCCAGCAGCTTGGGCTGGGGGGGACCGAACACCGGGGAGCTGTTTTTT.

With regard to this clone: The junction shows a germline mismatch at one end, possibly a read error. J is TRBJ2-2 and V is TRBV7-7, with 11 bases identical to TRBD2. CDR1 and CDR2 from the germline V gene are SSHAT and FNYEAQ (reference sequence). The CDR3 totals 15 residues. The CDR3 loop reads CASSLGTSGTGELFF. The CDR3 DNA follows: TGTGCTAGCAGCTTAGGGACTAGCGGTACCGGGGAGCTGTTTTTT.

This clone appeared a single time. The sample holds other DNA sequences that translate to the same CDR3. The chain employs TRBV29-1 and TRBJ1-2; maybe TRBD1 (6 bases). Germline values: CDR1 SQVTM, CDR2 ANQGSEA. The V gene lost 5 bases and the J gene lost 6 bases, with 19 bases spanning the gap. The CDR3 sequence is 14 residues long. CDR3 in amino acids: CSVSAVQGFDGYTF. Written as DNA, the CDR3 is TGCAGCGTTTCAGCCGTACAGGGATTCGATGGCTACACCTTC.

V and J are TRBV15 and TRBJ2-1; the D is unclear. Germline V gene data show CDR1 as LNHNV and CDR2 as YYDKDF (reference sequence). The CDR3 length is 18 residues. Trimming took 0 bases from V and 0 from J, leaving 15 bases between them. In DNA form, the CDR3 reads TGTGCCACCAGCAGAGATCTGCCAGCGTCGATCTCCTACAATGAGCAGTTCTTC. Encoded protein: CATSRDLPASISYNEQFF.

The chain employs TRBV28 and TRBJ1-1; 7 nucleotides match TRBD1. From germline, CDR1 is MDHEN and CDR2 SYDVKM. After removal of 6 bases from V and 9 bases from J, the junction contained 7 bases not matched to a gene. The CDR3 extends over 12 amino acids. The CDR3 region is CASRRIQGQAFF. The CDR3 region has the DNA TGTGCCAGCAGGCGCATACAGGGGCAAGCTTTCTTT.

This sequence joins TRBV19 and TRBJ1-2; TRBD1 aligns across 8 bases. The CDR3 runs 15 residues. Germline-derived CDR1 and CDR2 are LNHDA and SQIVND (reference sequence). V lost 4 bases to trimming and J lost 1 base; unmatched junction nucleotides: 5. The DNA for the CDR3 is TGTGCCAGTAGTACCCGGACAGGGATTAACTATGGCTACACCTTC. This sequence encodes CASSTRTGINYGYTF.

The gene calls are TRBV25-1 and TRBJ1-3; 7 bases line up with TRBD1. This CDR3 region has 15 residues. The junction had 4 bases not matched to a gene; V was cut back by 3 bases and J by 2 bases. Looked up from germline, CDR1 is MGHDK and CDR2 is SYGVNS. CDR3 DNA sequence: TGTGCCAGCAGTGATACAGGGGAGGCTGGAAACACCATATATTTT. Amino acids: CASSDTGEAGNTIYF. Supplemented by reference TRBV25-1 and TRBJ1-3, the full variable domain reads EADIYQTPRYLVIGTGKKITLECSQTMGHDKMYWYQQDPGMELHLIHYSYGVNSTEKGDLSSESTVSRIRTEHFPLTLESARPSHTSQYLCASSDTGEAGNTIYFGEGSWLTVV.

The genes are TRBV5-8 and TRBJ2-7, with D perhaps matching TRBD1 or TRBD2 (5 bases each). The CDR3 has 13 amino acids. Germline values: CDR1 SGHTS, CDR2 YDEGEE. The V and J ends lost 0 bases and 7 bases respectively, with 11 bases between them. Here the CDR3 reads CASSLGDEREQYF. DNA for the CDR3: TGTGCCAGCAGCTTGGGGGACGAGCGGGAGCAGTACTTC.

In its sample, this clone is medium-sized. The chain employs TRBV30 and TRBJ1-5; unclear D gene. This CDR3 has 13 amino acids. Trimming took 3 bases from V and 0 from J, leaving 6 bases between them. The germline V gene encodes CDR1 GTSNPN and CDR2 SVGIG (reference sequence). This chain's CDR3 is CAWSGDSNQPQHF. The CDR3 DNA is TGTGCCTGGAGCGGGGATAGCAATCAGCCCCAGCATTTT.

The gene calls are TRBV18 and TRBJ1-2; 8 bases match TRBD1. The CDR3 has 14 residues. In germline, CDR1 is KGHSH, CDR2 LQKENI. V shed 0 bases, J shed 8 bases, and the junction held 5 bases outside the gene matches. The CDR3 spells CASSPPSRGLGYTF. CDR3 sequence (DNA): TGTGCCAGCTCACCACCGAGCAGGGGGCTAGGCTACACCTTC.

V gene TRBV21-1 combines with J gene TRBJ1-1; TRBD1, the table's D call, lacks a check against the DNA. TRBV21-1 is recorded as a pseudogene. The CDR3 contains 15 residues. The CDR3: CASSKRGQSRTEAFF. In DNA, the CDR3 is TGTGCCAGCAGCAAAAGGGGACAGTCGAGGACTGAAGCTTTCTTT.

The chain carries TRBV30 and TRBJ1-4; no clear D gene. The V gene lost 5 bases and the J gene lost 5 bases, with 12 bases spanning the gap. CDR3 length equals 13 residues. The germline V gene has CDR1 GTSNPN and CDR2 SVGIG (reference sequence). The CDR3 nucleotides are TGTGCCTGGGGGCAGGAGCCGAATGAAAAACTGTTTTTT. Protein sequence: CAWGQEPNEKLFF.

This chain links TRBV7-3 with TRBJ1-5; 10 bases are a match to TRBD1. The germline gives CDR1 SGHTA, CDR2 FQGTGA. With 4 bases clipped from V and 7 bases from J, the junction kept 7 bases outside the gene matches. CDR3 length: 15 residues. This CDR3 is CASSSGQGMRQPQHF. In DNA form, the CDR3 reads TGTGCCAGCAGCTCGGGACAGGGGATGCGACAGCCCCAGCATTTT.

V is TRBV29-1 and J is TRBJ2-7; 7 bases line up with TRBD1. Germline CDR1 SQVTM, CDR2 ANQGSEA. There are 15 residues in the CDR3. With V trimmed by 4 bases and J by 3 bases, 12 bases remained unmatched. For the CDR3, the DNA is TGCAGCGTTGCGACCGGAAGGGGGCGAATCTACGAGCAGTACTTC. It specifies CSVATGRGRIYEQYF.

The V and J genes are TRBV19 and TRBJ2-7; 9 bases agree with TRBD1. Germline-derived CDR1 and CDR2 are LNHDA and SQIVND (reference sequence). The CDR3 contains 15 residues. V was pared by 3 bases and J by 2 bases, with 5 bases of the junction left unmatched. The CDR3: CASSITGTGTYEQYF. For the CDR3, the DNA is TGTGCCAGTAGTATCACCGGGACAGGGACCTACGAGCAGTACTTC.

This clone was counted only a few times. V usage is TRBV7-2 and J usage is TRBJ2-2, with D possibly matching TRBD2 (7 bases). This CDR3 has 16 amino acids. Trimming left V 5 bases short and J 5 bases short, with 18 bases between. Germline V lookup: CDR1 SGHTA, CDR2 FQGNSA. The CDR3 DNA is TGTGCCAGCAGCCGTACAGGGTTGGGAGGGACCGGGGAGCTGTTTTTT. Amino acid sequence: CASSRTGLGGTGELFF.